One and the same sample provided the 22 T cell receptor beta chains below, sequenced in a study of T cells in Graves' hyperthyroidism and ophthalmopathy. Amplification targeted TCR beta CDR3 regions from RNA transcripts. The study used the HTBI primer set for a first-round RT-PCR of the TCR CDR3. TCRdb reprocessed the multiplex PCR reads with MiXCR, giving one entry per CDR3 protein. The sample contains about 560,000 distinct CDR3 sequences, over 15% of which appear only once. Material for sequencing was blood. These TCRs come from a woman younger than 30 with Graves' hyperthyroidism.

The sample holds many counts of this clonotype. The chain carries TRBV20-1 and TRBJ2-1, with D perhaps TRBD1 or TRBD2 (6 bases each). V lost 3 bases and J 6 bases, leaving 9 bases between the germline ends. Germline loops: CDR1 DFQATT, CDR2 SNEGSKA (reference sequence). The CDR3 is 12 amino acids. In nucleotides, the CDR3 is TGCAGTGCTAGCTGGGGGGCCAATGAGCAGTTCTTC. This encodes CSASWGANEQFF.

This clonotype occurred many times. The CDR3 is CASSPLLAGSSSSYNEQFF. The CDR3 nucleotides are TGTGCCAGCAGCCCGTTACTAGCGGGGAGCTCAAGCTCCTACAATGAGCAGTTCTTC. The V call is TRBV11-2, the J call TRBJ2-1; 10 bases fit TRBD2. The length of the CDR3 is 19 residues. The junction had 13 bases not matched to a gene; V was cut back by 5 bases and J by 0 bases. Germline CDR1 is SGHAT and CDR2 is FQNNGV. Using reference TRBV11-2 and TRBJ2-1 for the parts outside the CDR3, the full variable domain is EAGVAQSPRYKIIEKRQSVAFWCNPISGHATLYWYQQILGQGPKLLIQFQNNGVVDDSQLPKDRFSAERLKGVDSTLKIQPAKLEDSAVYLCASSPLLAGSSSSYNEQFFGPGTRLTVL.

In the case of this clonotype: One end of the junction varies from germline; a read error may be responsible. J is TRBJ1-2 and V is TRBV5-1; D is undetermined. The CDR3 totals 13 residues. From germline, CDR1 is SGHRS and CDR2 YFSETQ. The CDR3 sequence is CASSLVPHYGCTF. DNA of the CDR3: TGCGCCAGCAGCTTGGTCCCGCACTATGGCTGCACCTTC.

The table lists this clonotype with many counts. The rearrangement joins TRBV2 to TRBJ2-2; D not resolved. The length of the CDR3 is 14 residues. Germline CDR1 SNHLY, CDR2 FYNNEI. With 2 bases removed from V and 7 bases from J, the gap between germline ends came to 11 bases. CDR3 DNA: TGTGCCAGCAGTGAATATCCGGGCGACGGGGAGCTGTTTTTT. Its translation: CASSEYPGDGELFF.

In its sample, this clonotype was seen a few times. The chain employs TRBV27 and TRBJ2-7; 11 bases fit TRBD2. V was pared by 10 bases and J by 4 bases, with 6 bases of the junction left unmatched. Germline V gene lookup returns CDR1 MNHEY and CDR2 SMNVEV (reference sequence). This CDR3 region has 13 residues. CDR3 in amino acids: CATKLAGAYEQYF. The CDR3, as DNA: TGTGCCACCAAACTAGCGGGGGCGTACGAGCAGTACTTC.

At least ten counts were recorded for this clonotype. The chain employs TRBV6-1 and TRBJ1-2; 9 positions agree with TRBD1. Germline V gene data show CDR1 as MNHNS and CDR2 as SASEGT. There are 12 residues in the CDR3. With 6 bases clipped from V and 6 bases from J, the junction kept 2 bases outside the gene matches. CDR3 bases: TGTGCCAGCAGGACAGGGGGGGATGGCTACACCTTC. Translation: CASRTGGDGYTF.

In this sample, this clonotype turned up many times. The V call is TRBV5-1, the J call TRBJ2-7, with D possibly TRBD1 on 5 matching bases. V lost 8 bases to trimming and J lost 0 bases, with 15 bases between them. Per the germline V gene, CDR1 is SGHRS and CDR2 is YFSETQ. The CDR3 is 14 residues long. CDR3 region: CASTWGTSSYEQYF. The CDR3 nucleotides are TGCGCCAGTACATGGGGCACCAGCTCCTACGAGCAGTACTTC. The whole variable domain, remainder taken from reference TRBV5-1 and TRBJ2-7, is KAGVTQTPRYLIKTRGQQVTLSCSPISGHRSVSWYQQTPGQGLQFLFEYFSETQRNKGNFPGRFSGRQFSNSRSEMNVSTLELGDSALYLCASTWGTSSYEQYFGPGTRLTVT.

The CDR3 nucleotides are TGCGCCAGCAGCCAAGATCTTGGGGCGGCCTATGGCTACACCTTC. Translating gives CASSQDLGAAYGYTF. V and J are TRBV4-3 and TRBJ1-2; perhaps TRBD1 as D (5 bases). The CDR3 sequence is 15 residues long. Between the trimmed V and J ends, which lost 0 bases and 4 bases, there was a span of 12 bases. Germline V gene sequence: CDR1 LGHNA, CDR2 YSLEER.

This chain's CDR3 is CASIPKGGGELFF. CDR3 DNA: TGTGCCAGCATTCCGAAGGGGGGCGGGGAGCTGTTTTTT. The chain couples TRBV2 to TRBJ2-2; D could derive from TRBD1 or TRBD2 (6 bases each). Trimming cost V 7 bases and J 7 bases, with 13 bases left between them. Germline V CDR1 and CDR2: SNHLY, FYNNEI. This CDR3 has 13 amino acids.

V usage is TRBV20-1 and J usage is TRBJ2-3; D is uncertain. Trimming took 5 bases from V and 10 from J, leaving 13 bases between them. This CDR3 has 11 residues. CDR1 and CDR2 from the germline V gene are DFQATT and SNEGSKA (reference sequence). CDR3: CSAGLADSQYF. CDR3 bases: TGCAGTGCTGGATTAGCCGATTCGCAGTATTTT.

This clonotype was counted only a few times. This chain uses TRBV7-9 with TRBJ1-2; D is ambiguous. Germline values: CDR1 SEHNR, CDR2 FQNEAQ (reference sequence). There are 13 residues in the CDR3. V shed 3 bases and J shed 6 bases, with 11 bases lying between them. CDR3 DNA sequence: TGTGCCAGCAGCTTTGGAGGGCGGGATGGCTACACCTTC. It encodes CASSFGGRDGYTF.

This chain joins TRBV5-4 and TRBJ2-5; D may be TRBD1 or TRBD2 (5 bases each). V was trimmed by 1 base and J by 4 bases, leaving 11 bases between them. This CDR3 is built from 14 residues. CDR1 is SGHNT and CDR2 is YYREEE in the germline V gene (reference sequence). CDR3 bases: TGTGCCAGCAGCTTGTGGGACGGGTCAGAGACCCAGTACTTC. This gives the protein CASSLWDGSETQYF.

This clonotype was detected ten times or more. The J gene is TRBJ1-1, the V gene TRBV28; D ambiguous. CDR3 length: 15 residues. The V and J ends lost 1 base and 1 base respectively, with 10 bases between them. Germline CDR1 and CDR2: MDHEN and SYDVKM. The CDR3 bases are TGTGCCAGCAGTTTATCCACTATAGGGAACACTGAAGCTTTCTTT. Translating it yields CASSLSTIGNTEAFF.

J is TRBJ2-7 and V is TRBV20-1; D possibly uses TRBD1 or TRBD2 (5 bases each). The CDR3 covers 15 residues. The V end lost 0 bases, the J end lost 2 bases, and 14 bases lay between the germline ends. Germline V gene data show CDR1 as DFQATT and CDR2 as SNEGSKA (reference sequence). The CDR3 loop is CSARDVAWGTYEQYF. Written as DNA, the CDR3 is TGCAGTGCTAGAGATGTGGCCTGGGGGACCTACGAGCAGTACTTC.

There are many counts of this clonotype. The rearrangement uses TRBV30 and TRBJ1-2, with D perhaps TRBD1 (5 bases). The germline V gene encodes CDR1 GTSNPN and CDR2 SVGIG (reference sequence). Trimming pared 3 bases from V and 4 bases from J, leaving 6 bases between. The CDR3 contains 11 residues. CDR3 coding DNA: TGTGCCTGGAGGGGACGCTATGGCTACACCTTC. It specifies CAWRGRYGYTF.

This clonotype was detected ten times or more. The V and J genes are TRBV11-2 and TRBJ1-2, with 8 bases identical to TRBD1. V shed 5 bases, J shed 3 bases, and the junction held 20 bases outside the gene matches. The CDR3 is 19 residues long. Germline V gives CDR1 SGHAT, CDR2 FQNNGV. The chain's CDR3 is CASSPTPGTGPRGYYGYTF. The CDR3 DNA is TGTGCCAGCAGCCCAACCCCCGGGACAGGTCCTCGAGGGTACTATGGCTACACCTTC.

This clonotype came up a few times. This chain joins TRBV5-1 and TRBJ2-1; D tentatively reads TRBD1 or TRBD2 (5 bases each). This CDR3 spans 15 amino acids. Trimming took off 0 bases at V and 4 bases at J, with 11 bases between the two ends. The germline V gene has CDR1 SGHRS and CDR2 YFSETQ. CDR3 region: CASSLASGAYNEQFF. CDR3 sequence (DNA): TGCGCCAGCAGCTTGGCCTCCGGGGCGTACAATGAGCAGTTCTTC.

The chain couples TRBV11-2 to TRBJ2-3; 8 bases align to TRBD1. CDR3 length: 17 residues. V dropped 0 bases and J dropped 0; count of bases not matched to a gene: 5. The germline V gene encodes CDR1 SGHAT and CDR2 FQNNGV. DNA for the CDR3: TGTGCCAGCAGCTTAGAATGGGGACAGGATAGCACAGATACGCAGTATTTT. Translated, it gives CASSLEWGQDSTDTQYF.

This clonotype appeared many times. One end of the junction fails to match germline, which may point to a read error. CDR3 region: CGIISGRRTGELFF. CDR3 coding DNA: TGTGGGATAATTAGCGGGAGACGAACCGGGGAGCTGTTTTTT. The rearrangement uses TRBV20-1 and TRBJ2-2; 9 bases are shared with TRBD2. This CDR3 is built from 14 residues. Germline V gene lookup returns CDR1 DFQATT and CDR2 SNEGSKA (reference sequence).

In its sample, this clonotype was seen a few times. CDR3 residues: CASSSDLHSETQYF. The DNA of the CDR3 is TGTGCCAGCAGCTCCGACCTCCACTCCGAGACCCAGTACTTC. The gene calls are TRBV11-3 and TRBJ2-5; D is unclear. Trimming cost V 4 bases and J 5 bases, with 14 bases left between them. This CDR3 is 14 amino acids long. The germline V gene has CDR1 SGHNT and CDR2 YENEEA. Using reference TRBV11-3 and TRBJ2-5 for the parts outside the CDR3, the full variable domain is EAGVVQSPRYKIIEKKQPVAFWCNPISGHNTLYWYLQNLGQGPELLIRYENEEAVDDSQLPKDRFSAERLKGVDSTLKIQPAELGDSAVYLCASSSDLHSETQYFGPGTRLLVL.

This clonotype was detected only a few times. This chain connects TRBV29-1 to TRBJ2-1, with a weak D call TRBD2 (5 bases). The CDR3 sequence is 14 residues long. Germline CDR1 and CDR2: SQVTM and ANQGSEA. The V and J ends lost 4 bases and 6 bases respectively, with 16 bases between them. The CDR3 here is CSVVAGQTGNEQFF. For the CDR3, the DNA is TGCAGCGTTGTGGCGGGCCAAACGGGCAATGAGCAGTTCTTC.

This clonotype was recorded at least ten times. The chain combines TRBV12-3 or TRBV12-4 with TRBJ2-1; D gene uncertain. The CDR3 runs 12 residues. With 8 bases removed from V and 6 bases from J, the gap between germline ends came to 11 bases. CDR3 sequence: CASRSHSNEQFF. The CDR3 DNA reads as TGTGCCAGCCGATCGCATTCCAATGAGCAGTTCTTC.